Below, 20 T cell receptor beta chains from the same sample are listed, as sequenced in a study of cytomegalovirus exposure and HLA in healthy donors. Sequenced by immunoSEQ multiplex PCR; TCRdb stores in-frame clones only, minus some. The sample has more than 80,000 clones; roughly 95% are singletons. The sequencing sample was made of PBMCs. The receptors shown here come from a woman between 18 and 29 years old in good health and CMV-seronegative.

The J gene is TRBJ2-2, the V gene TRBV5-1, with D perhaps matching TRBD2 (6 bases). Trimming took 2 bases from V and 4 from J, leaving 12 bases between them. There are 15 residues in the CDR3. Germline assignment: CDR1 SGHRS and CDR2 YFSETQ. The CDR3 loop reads CASSFSSGSTGELFF. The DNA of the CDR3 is TGCGCCAGCAGCTTTTCATCCGGGAGCACCGGGGAGCTGTTTTTT.

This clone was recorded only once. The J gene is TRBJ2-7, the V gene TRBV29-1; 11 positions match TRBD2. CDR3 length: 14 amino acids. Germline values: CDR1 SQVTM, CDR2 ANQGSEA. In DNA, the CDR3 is TGCAGTATTGAGATAGCGGGAGGGCCTTACGAGCAGTACTTC. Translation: CSIEIAGGPYEQYF.

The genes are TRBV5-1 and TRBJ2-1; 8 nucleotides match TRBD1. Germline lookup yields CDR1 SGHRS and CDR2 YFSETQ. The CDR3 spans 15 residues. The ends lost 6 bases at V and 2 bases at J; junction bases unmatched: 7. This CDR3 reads CASTGQGATYNEQFF. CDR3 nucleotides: TGCGCCAGCACCGGCCAGGGGGCCACCTACAATGAGCAGTTCTTC.

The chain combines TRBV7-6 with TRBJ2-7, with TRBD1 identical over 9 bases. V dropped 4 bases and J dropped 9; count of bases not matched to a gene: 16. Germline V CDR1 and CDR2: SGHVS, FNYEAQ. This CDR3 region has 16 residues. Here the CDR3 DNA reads TGTGCCAGCAGCTACTCTTCCGGGACAGGGCCTCCGAGGCAGTACTTC. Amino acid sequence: CASSYSSGTGPPRQYF.

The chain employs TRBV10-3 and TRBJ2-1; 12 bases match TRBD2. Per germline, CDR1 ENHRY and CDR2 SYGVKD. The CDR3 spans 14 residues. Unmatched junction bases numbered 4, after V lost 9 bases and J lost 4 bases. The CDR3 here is CAISTSGGYNEQFF. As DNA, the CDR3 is TGTGCCATTTCAACTAGCGGGGGGTACAATGAGCAGTTCTTC.

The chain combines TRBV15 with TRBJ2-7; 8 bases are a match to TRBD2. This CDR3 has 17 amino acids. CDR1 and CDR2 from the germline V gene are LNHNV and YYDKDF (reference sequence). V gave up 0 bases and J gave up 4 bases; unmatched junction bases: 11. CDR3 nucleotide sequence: TGTGCCACCAGCAGAGATCTCGGGGCGGGAGGAGGTTACGAGCAGTACTTC. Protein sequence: CATSRDLGAGGGYEQYF. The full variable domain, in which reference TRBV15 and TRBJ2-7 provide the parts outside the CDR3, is DAMVIQNPRYQVTQFGKPVTLSCSQTLNHNVMYWYQQKSSQAPKLLFHYYDKDFNNEADTPDNFQSRRPNTSFCFLDIRSPGLGDTAMYLCATSRDLGAGGGYEQYFGPGTRLTVT.

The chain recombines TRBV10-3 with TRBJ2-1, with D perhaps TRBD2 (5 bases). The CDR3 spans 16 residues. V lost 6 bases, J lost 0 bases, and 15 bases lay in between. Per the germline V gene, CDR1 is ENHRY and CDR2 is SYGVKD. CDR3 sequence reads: CAISSESGSSYNEQFF. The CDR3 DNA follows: TGTGCCATCAGCTCGGAGAGCGGTAGCTCCTACAATGAGCAGTTCTTC.

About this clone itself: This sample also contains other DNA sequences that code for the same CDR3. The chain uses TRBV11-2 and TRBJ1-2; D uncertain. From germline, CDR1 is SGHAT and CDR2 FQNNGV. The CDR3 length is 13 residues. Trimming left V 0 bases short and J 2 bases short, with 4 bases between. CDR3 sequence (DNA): TGTGCCAGCAGCTTAGAGCAGAACTATGGCTACACCTTC. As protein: CASSLEQNYGYTF.

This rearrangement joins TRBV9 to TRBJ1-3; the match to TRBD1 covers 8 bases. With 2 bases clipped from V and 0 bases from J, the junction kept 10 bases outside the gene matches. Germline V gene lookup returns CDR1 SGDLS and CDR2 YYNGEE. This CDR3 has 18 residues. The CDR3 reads CASSVIGTGGPSGNTIYF. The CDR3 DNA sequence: TGTGCCAGCAGCGTTATCGGCACAGGGGGGCCCTCTGGAAACACCATATATTTT. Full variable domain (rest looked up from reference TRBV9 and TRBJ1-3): DSGVTQTPKHLITATGQRVTLRCSPRSGDLSVYWYQQSLDQGLQFLIQYYNGEERAKGNILERFSAQQFPDLHSELNLSSLELGDSALYFCASSVIGTGGPSGNTIYFGEGSWLTVV.

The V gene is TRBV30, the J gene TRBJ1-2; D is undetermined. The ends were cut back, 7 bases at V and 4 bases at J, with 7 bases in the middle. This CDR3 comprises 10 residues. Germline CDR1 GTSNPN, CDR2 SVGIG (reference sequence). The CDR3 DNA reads TGTGCCTTGGGCTCCTATGGCTACACCTTC. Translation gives CALGSYGYTF.

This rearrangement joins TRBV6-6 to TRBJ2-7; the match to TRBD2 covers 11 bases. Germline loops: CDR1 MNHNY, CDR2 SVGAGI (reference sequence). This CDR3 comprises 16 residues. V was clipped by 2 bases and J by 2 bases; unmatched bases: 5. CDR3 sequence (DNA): TGTGCCAGCAGTTACCCCGGGACTAGCGGTCCCTACGAGCAGTACTTC. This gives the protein CASSYPGTSGPYEQYF.

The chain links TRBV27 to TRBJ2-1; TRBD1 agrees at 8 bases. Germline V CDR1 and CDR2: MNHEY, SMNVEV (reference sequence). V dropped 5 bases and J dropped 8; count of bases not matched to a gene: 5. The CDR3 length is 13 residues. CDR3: CASSPDRVHEQFF. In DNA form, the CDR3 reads TGTGCCAGCAGTCCGGACAGGGTACATGAGCAGTTCTTC.

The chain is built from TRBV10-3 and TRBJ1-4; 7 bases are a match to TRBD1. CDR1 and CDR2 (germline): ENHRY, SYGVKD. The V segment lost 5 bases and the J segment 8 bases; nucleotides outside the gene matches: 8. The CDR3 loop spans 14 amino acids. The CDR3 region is CAISSEGAPEKLFF. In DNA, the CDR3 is TGTGCCATCAGTTCGGAGGGGGCCCCCGAAAAACTGTTTTTT.

The CDR3 DNA reads as TGTGCCAGCAGTTCCCAAGGACAGAATCTGTACATTCAGTACTTC. Translated, it gives CASSSQGQNLYIQYF. V is TRBV6-6 and J is TRBJ2-4; D perhaps matches TRBD1 (6 bases). The CDR3 runs to 15 residues. The V and J ends lost 4 bases and 8 bases respectively, with 18 bases between them. CDR1 is MNHNY, CDR2 SVGAGI, per germline (reference sequence).

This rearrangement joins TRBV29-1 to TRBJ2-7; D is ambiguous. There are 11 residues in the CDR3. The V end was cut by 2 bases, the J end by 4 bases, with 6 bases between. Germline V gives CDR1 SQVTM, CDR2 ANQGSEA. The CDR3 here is CSVELAYEQYF. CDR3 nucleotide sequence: TGCAGCGTTGAACTGGCTTACGAGCAGTACTTC.

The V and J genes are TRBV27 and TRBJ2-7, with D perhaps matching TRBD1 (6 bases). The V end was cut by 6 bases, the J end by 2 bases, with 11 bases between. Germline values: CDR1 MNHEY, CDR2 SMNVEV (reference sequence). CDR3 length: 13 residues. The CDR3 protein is CASSRDTTYEQYF. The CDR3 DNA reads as TGTGCCAGCAGCCGGGACACCACCTACGAGCAGTACTTC.

CDR3 coding DNA: TGTGCCACCAGCAGAGACAGGCAAACGACTGAAGCTTTCTTT. This gives the protein CATSRDRQTTEAFF. This chain links TRBV15 with TRBJ1-1, with D hard to call. The CDR3 totals 14 residues. V was clipped by 0 bases and J by 5 bases, with 10 bases between them. In germline, CDR1 is LNHNV, CDR2 YYDKDF (reference sequence).

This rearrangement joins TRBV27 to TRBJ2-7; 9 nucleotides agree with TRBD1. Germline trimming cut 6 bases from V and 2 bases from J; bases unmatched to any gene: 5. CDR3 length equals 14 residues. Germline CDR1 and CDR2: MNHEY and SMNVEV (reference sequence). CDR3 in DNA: TGTGCCAGCAGCAGGACAGGGGCCCCCTACGAGCAGTACTTC. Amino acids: CASSRTGAPYEQYF.

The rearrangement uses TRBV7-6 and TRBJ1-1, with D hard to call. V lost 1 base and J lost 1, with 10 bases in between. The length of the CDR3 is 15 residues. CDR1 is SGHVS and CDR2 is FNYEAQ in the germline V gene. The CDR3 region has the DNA TGTGCCAGCAGCTTAGTATCCCCCCCGAACACTGAAGCTTTCTTT. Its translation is CASSLVSPPNTEAFF.

CDR3 sequence reads: CASSASGVGTEAFF. Here the CDR3 DNA reads TGTGCCAGCAGTGCCTCAGGGGTTGGAACTGAAGCTTTCTTT. The V gene is TRBV27, the J gene TRBJ1-1, with a possible D match to TRBD1 (6 bases). Germline V gene sequence: CDR1 MNHEY, CDR2 SMNVEV (reference sequence). CDR3 length: 14 residues. V was trimmed by 5 bases and J by 5 bases, leaving 15 bases between them.